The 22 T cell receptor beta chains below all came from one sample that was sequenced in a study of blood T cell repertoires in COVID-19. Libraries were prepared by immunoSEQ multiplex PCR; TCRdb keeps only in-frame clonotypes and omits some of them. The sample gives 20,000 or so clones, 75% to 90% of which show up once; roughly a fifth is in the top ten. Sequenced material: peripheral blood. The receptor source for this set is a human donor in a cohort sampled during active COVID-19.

DNA for the CDR3: TGTGCCAGCAGTTACACCGTTGGGGCGGGAACTTTCTACGAGCAGTACTTC. Its translation is CASSYTVGAGTFYEQYF. The rearrangement uses TRBV6-2 or TRBV6-3 and TRBJ2-7; maybe TRBD2 (6 bases). The V and J ends lost 2 bases and 3 bases respectively, with 20 bases between them. The CDR3 sequence is 17 residues long. In germline, CDR1 is MNHEY, CDR2 SVGEGT.

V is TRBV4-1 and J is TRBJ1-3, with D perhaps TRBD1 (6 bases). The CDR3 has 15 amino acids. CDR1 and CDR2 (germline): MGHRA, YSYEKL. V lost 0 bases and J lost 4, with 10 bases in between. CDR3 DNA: TGCGCCAGCAGCCAAGATGGGACAACCGGAAACACCATATATTTT. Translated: CASSQDGTTGNTIYF.

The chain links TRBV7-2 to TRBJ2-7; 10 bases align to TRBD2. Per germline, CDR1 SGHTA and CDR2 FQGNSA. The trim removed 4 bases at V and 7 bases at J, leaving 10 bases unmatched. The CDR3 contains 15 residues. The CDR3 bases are TGTGCCAGCAGCTCGAGAGCGGGGGGGCCACAGGAGCAGTACTTC. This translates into CASSSRAGGPQEQYF.

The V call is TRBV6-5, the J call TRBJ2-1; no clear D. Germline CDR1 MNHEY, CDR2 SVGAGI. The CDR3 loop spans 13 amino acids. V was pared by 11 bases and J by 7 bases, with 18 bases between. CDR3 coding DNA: TGTGCCCACGCAGGTGGGCCTCGAAATGAGCAGTTCTTC. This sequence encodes CAHAGGPRNEQFF.

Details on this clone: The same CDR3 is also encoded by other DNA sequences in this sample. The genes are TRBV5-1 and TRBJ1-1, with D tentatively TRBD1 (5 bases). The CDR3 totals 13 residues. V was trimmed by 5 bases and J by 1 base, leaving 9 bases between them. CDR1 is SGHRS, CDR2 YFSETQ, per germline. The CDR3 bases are TGCGCCAGCAGTCCCACAGGGAACACTGAAGCTTTCTTT. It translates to CASSPTGNTEAFF.

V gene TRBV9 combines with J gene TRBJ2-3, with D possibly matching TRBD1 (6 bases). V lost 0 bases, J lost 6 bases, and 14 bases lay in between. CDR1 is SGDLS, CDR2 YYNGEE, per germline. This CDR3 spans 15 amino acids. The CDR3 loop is CASSVAGAFFDTQYF. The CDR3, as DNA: TGTGCCAGCAGCGTAGCAGGGGCGTTTTTCGATACGCAGTATTTT.

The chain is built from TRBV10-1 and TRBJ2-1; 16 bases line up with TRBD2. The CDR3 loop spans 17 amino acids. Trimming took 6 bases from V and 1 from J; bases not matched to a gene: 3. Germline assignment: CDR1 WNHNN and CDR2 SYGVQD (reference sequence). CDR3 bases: TGCGCCAGCAGCCGGGGACTAGCGGGGGGGTCCTACAATGAGCAGTTCTTC. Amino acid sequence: CASSRGLAGGSYNEQFF.

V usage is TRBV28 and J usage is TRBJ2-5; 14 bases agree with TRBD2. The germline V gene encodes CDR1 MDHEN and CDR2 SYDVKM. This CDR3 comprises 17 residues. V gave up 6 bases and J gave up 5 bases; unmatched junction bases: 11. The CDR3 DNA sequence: TGTGCCAGCAGCCTAAGGACTAGCGGGAGGAGGGGGGAGACCCAGTACTTC. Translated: CASSLRTSGRRGETQYF.

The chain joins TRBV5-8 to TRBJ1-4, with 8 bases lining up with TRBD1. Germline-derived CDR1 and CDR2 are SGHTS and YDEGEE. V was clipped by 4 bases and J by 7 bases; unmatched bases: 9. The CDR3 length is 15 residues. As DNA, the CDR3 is TGTGCCAGCAGCGATAAACAGGGGGTTCGTGAAAAACTGTTTTTT. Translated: CASSDKQGVREKLFF.

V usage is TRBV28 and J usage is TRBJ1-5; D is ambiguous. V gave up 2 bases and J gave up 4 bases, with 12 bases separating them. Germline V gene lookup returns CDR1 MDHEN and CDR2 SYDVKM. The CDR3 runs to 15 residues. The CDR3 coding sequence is TGTGCCAGCAGTTTAAGAGGAGGCAGGAATCAGCCCCAGCATTTT. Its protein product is CASSLRGGRNQPQHF.

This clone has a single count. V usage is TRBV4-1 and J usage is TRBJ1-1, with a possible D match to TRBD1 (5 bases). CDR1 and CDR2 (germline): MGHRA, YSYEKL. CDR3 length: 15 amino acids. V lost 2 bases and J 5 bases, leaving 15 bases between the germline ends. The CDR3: CASSQIDRGRTEAFF. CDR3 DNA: TGCGCCAGCAGCCAAATCGATAGGGGCAGGACTGAAGCTTTCTTT.

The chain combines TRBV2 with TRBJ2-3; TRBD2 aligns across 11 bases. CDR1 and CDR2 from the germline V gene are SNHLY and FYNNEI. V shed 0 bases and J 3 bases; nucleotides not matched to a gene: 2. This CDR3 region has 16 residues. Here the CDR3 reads CASSEAASGGTDTQYF. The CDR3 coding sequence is TGTGCCAGCAGTGAAGCGGCTAGCGGGGGGACAGATACGCAGTATTTT.

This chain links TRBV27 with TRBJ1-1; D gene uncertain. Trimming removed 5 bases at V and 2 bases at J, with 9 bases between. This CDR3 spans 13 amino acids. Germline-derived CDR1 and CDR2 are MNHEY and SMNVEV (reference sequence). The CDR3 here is CASSRGVNTEAFF. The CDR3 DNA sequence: TGTGCCAGCAGTCGCGGGGTAAACACTGAAGCTTTCTTT.

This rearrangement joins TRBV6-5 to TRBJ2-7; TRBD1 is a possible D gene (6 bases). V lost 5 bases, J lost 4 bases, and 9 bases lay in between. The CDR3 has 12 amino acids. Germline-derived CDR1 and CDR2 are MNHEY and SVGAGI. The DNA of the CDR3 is TGTGCCAGCAGTAAGGACAGATACGAGCAGTACTTC. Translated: CASSKDRYEQYF.

The CDR3 DNA is TGTGCCACCAGTGACAACAGGGGGATCACCGGGGAGCTGTTTTTT. Translated: CATSDNRGITGELFF. The chain combines TRBV24-1 with TRBJ2-2; TRBD1 matches at 8 bases. CDR1 and CDR2 from the germline V gene are KGHDR and SFDVKD. This CDR3 spans 15 amino acids. V gave up 4 bases and J gave up 4 bases; unmatched junction bases: 4.

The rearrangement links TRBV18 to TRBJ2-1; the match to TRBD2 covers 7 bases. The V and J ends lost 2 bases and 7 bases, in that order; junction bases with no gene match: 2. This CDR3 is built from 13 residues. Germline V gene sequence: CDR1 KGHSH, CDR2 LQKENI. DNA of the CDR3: TGTGCCAGCTCACCAGGACTAGTAAATGAGCAGTTCTTC. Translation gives CASSPGLVNEQFF.

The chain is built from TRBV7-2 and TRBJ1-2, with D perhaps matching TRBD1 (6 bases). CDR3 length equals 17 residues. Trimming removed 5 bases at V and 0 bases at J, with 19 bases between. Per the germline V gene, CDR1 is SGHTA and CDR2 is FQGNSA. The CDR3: CASSSWLTDSSNYGYTF. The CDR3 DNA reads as TGTGCCAGCAGCAGTTGGCTCACGGACAGCTCTAACTATGGCTACACCTTC.

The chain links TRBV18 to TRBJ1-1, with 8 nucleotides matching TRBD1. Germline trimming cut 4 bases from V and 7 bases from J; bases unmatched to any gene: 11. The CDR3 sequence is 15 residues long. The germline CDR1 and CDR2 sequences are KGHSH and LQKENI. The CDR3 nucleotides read TGTGCCAGCTCACGCCGGACAGGGCCTCTAATTGAAGCTTTCTTT. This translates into CASSRRTGPLIEAFF.

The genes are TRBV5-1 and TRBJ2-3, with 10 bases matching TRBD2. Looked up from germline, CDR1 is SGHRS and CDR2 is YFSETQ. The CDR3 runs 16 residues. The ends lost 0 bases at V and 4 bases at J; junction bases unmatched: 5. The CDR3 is CASSLASGGASDTQYF. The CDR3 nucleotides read TGCGCCAGCAGCTTGGCCAGCGGGGGGGCCTCAGATACGCAGTATTTT.

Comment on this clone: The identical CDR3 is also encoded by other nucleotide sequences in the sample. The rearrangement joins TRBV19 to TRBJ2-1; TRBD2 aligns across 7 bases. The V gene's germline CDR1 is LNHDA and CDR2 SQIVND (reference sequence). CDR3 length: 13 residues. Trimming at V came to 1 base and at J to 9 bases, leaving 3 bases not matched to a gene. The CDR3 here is CASSIVGGGEQFF. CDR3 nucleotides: TGTGCCAGTAGTATAGTGGGGGGGGGTGAGCAGTTCTTC.

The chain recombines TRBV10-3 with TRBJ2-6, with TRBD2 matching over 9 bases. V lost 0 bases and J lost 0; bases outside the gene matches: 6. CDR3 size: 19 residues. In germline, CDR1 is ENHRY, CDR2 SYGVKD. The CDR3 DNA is TGTGCCATCAGTGAGTCAACTAGCGGGCAGAGCTCTGGGGCCAACGTCCTGACTTTC. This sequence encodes CAISESTSGQSSGANVLTF.

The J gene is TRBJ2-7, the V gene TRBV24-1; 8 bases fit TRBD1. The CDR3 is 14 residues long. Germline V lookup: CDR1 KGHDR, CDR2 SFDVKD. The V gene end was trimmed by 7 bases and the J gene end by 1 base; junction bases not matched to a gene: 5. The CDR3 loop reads CATSSNRGSYEQYF. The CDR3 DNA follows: TGTGCCACCAGCTCGAACAGGGGGTCCTACGAGCAGTACTTC.